Below, 21 T cell receptor beta chains from the same sample are listed, as sequenced in a study of T cell responses to AZD1222 COVID-19 vaccine. Assay: immunoSEQ multiplex PCR; the TCRdb copy retains only in-frame clones and omits some. This table has roughly 80,000 clones, about 90% appearing once. The sequenced sample was peripheral blood, obtained on day 0 of AZD1222 vaccination. All receptors derive from an adult in good health.

This sequence joins TRBV7-8 and TRBJ1-5; D uncertain. The V end was cut by 5 bases, the J end by 4 bases, with 12 bases between. Per germline, CDR1 SGHVS and CDR2 FQNEAQ. CDR3 length equals 14 residues. The CDR3 protein is CASSQVWGNQPQHF. Written as DNA, the CDR3 is TGTGCCAGCAGCCAGGTATGGGGTAATCAGCCCCAGCATTTT.

The rearrangement uses TRBV20-1 and TRBJ1-4, with D tentatively TRBD1 (5 bases). This CDR3 has 12 amino acids. CDR1 is DFQATT, CDR2 SNEGSKA, per germline (reference sequence). V gave up 3 bases and J gave up 8 bases, with 10 bases separating them. Here the CDR3 DNA reads TGCAGTGCTAGTGACAGCCGGGAAAAACTGTTTTTT. This gives the protein CSASDSREKLFF.

The V and J genes are TRBV7-6 and TRBJ2-5; D possibly corresponds to TRBD2 (5 bases). The ends were cut back, 0 bases at V and 5 bases at J, with 13 bases in the middle. The germline CDR1 and CDR2 sequences are SGHVS and FNYEAQ. This CDR3 is built from 15 residues. CDR3 DNA: TGTGCCAGCAGCTTAGCGATCGTAGGCGGGGAGACCCAGTACTTC. Translation: CASSLAIVGGETQYF. The whole variable domain, filled in from reference TRBV7-6 and TRBJ2-5, reads GAGVSQSPRYKVTKRGQDVALRCDPISGHVSLYWYRQALGQGPEFLTYFNYEAQQDKSGLPNDRFSAERPEGSISTLTIQRTEQRDSAMYRCASSLAIVGGETQYFGPGTRLLVL.

The CDR3 DNA reads TGTGCCAGCAGTTGGGACAGGGGATACACTGAAGCTTTCTTT. This codes for CASSWDRGYTEAFF. The V call is TRBV6-6, the J call TRBJ1-1, with TRBD1 identical over 10 bases. CDR1 is MNHNY, CDR2 SVGAGI, per germline (reference sequence). J was trimmed by 3 bases and V by 4 bases; bases with no gene match: 2. This CDR3 region has 14 residues.

The chain employs TRBV27 and TRBJ1-3, with a tentative D call TRBD1 (6 bases). Deletions cut 5 bases from V and 0 bases from J, with 11 bases between. Germline V CDR1 and CDR2: MNHEY, SMNVEV (reference sequence). CDR3 length: 15 amino acids. CDR3 residues: CASSPRQVSGNTIYF. CDR3 bases: TGTGCCAGCAGTCCCCGACAGGTCTCTGGAAACACCATATATTTT.

The count of this clone is one. V usage is TRBV2 and J usage is TRBJ2-5; 7 bases are a match to TRBD1. Per the germline V gene, CDR1 is SNHLY and CDR2 is FYNNEI. J gave up 0 bases and V 0 bases, and 7 bases lay outside the gene matches. The CDR3 runs to 17 residues. CDR3 residues: CASSEALWTGNQETQYF. Written as DNA, the CDR3 is TGTGCCAGCAGTGAAGCTCTGTGGACAGGCAACCAAGAGACCCAGTACTTC.

The rearrangement joins TRBV7-2 to TRBJ2-2; D is possibly TRBD2 (6 bases). V was clipped by 7 bases and J by 3 bases, with 15 bases between them. CDR3 length: 15 amino acids. Germline CDR1 and CDR2: SGHTA and FQGNSA. The CDR3 coding sequence is TGTGCCAGCAACGCGATTGGGGGGTACACCGGGGAGCTGTTTTTT. Amino acid sequence: CASNAIGGYTGELFF.

The chain links TRBV6-5 to TRBJ1-2; TRBD1 aligns across 7 bases. CDR1 and CDR2 from the germline V gene are MNHEY and SVGAGI. The ends lost 6 bases at V and 4 bases at J; junction bases unmatched: 5. The length of the CDR3 is 13 residues. CDR3: CASRSGGSYGYTF. The CDR3 DNA is TGTGCCAGCAGGTCAGGGGGTTCCTATGGCTACACCTTC.

The chain joins TRBV28 to TRBJ2-5; 8 nucleotides agree with TRBD2. Trimming removed 7 bases from V and 2 bases from J; junction bases left unmatched: 9. This CDR3 contains 15 residues. In germline, CDR1 is MDHEN, CDR2 SYDVKM. The CDR3 nucleotides read TGTGCCAGCATCTGGACTAGCTCGACGCAAGAGACCCAGTACTTC. It is translated as CASIWTSSTQETQYF.

The CDR3 DNA sequence: TGTGCCAGCAGCCCAACCCGGGGTGAGACCCAGTACTTC. It specifies CASSPTRGETQYF. The chain has TRBV7-3 and TRBJ2-5, with D possibly matching TRBD2 (5 bases). This CDR3 spans 13 amino acids. Trimming removed 5 bases from V and 5 bases from J, with 12 bases in between. Germline V gene sequence: CDR1 SGHTA, CDR2 FQGTGA.

This chain uses TRBV5-1 with TRBJ2-6; D is uncertain. Germline CDR1 and CDR2: SGHRS and YFSETQ. Trimming pared 1 base from V and 6 bases from J, leaving 14 bases between. CDR3 length: 16 amino acids. The CDR3 loop is CASSLQFSLTANVLTF. Written as DNA, the CDR3 is TGCGCCAGCAGCTTGCAGTTCTCACTTACGGCCAACGTCCTGACTTTC. The full variable domain, completed using reference TRBV5-1 and TRBJ2-6, is KAGVTQTPRYLIKTRGQQVTLSCSPISGHRSVSWYQQTPGQGLQFLFEYFSETQRNKGNFPGRFSGRQFSNSRSEMNVSTLELGDSALYLCASSLQFSLTANVLTFGAGSRLTVL.

This chain's CDR3 is CASSLMGKQFF. As DNA, the CDR3 is TGTGCCAGCAGCTTAATGGGGAAGCAGTTCTTC. The chain employs TRBV7-3 and TRBJ2-1; D is undetermined. The ends were cut back, 1 base at V and 11 bases at J, with 6 bases in the middle. The CDR3 length is 11 residues. CDR1 is SGHTA and CDR2 is FQGTGA in the germline V gene.

The sample holds one count of this clone. The chain is built from TRBV2 and TRBJ1-2; no reliable D call. Germline-derived CDR1 and CDR2 are SNHLY and FYNNEI. The length of the CDR3 is 11 residues. V lost 2 bases and J 4 bases, leaving 2 bases between the germline ends. CDR3 amino acids: CASSERYGYTF. The CDR3 DNA reads as TGTGCCAGCAGTGAACGCTATGGCTACACCTTC.

This chain links TRBV6-4 with TRBJ2-6; no definite D call. Germline CDR1 and CDR2: MRHNA and SNTAGT. This CDR3 region has 18 residues. Trimming removed 0 bases at V and 0 bases at J, with 12 bases between. CDR3 in amino acids: CASSDSVDSFSGANVLTF. The CDR3 DNA is TGTGCCAGCAGTGACTCGGTAGACTCCTTCTCTGGGGCCAACGTCCTGACTTTC.

This chain links TRBV15 with TRBJ2-2; D possibly corresponds to TRBD1 (6 bases). V was clipped by 2 bases and J by 13 bases, with 20 bases between them. This CDR3 contains 15 residues. Looked up from germline, CDR1 is LNHNV and CDR2 is YYDKDF (reference sequence). CDR3 in amino acids: CATSRLKTGTVGLFF. The CDR3 coding sequence is TGTGCCACCAGCAGACTAAAAACAGGGACGGTGGGGCTGTTTTTT. Based on the CDR3 plus reference TRBV15 and TRBJ2-2, the full variable domain is DAMVIQNPRYQVTQFGKPVTLSCSQTLNHNVMYWYQQKSSQAPKLLFHYYDKDFNNEADTPDNFQSRRPNTSFCFLDIRSPGLGDTAMYLCATSRLKTGTVGLFFGEGSRLTVL.

The chain has TRBV2 and TRBJ2-7; D is unclear. This CDR3 is built from 14 residues. The V end lost 3 bases, the J end lost 5 bases, and 14 bases lay between the germline ends. In germline, CDR1 is SNHLY, CDR2 FYNNEI. The CDR3 region is CASSDPSRLDEQYF. The DNA for the CDR3 is TGTGCCAGCAGTGACCCTAGTCGTCTCGACGAGCAGTACTTC.

The genes are TRBV7-9 and TRBJ1-6; D may be TRBD1 (6 bases). V was pared by 2 bases and J by 10 bases, with 12 bases between. This CDR3 has 14 residues. Germline lookup yields CDR1 SEHNR and CDR2 FQNEAQ (reference sequence). CDR3: CASSLSQGQSPLHF. In DNA form, the CDR3 reads TGTGCCAGCAGCTTAAGTCAGGGGCAGTCACCCCTCCACTTT. Looking up the rest from reference TRBV7-9 and TRBJ1-6 gives the full variable domain: DTGVSQNPRHKITKRGQNVTFRCDPISEHNRLYWYRQTLGQGPEFLTYFQNEAQLEKSRLLSDRFSAERPKGSFSTLEIQRTEQGDSAMYLCASSLSQGQSPLHFGNGTRLTVT.

This chain links TRBV6-5 with TRBJ2-2; D is unresolved. V lost 7 bases to trimming and J lost 4 bases, with 7 bases between them. This CDR3 region has 12 residues. The germline CDR1 and CDR2 sequences are MNHEY and SVGAGI. DNA of the CDR3: TGTGCCAGCAATACATTCACCGGGGAGCTGTTTTTT. It translates to CASNTFTGELFF.

The genes are TRBV5-1 and TRBJ1-2, with D perhaps matching TRBD1 (6 bases). The V end lost 5 bases, the J end lost 2 bases, and 16 bases lay between the germline ends. Looked up from germline, CDR1 is SGHRS and CDR2 is YFSETQ. The CDR3 runs to 15 residues. For the CDR3, the DNA is TGCGCCAGCAGAGTGTCAGGGGAGGTGAACTATGGCTACACCTTC. Its translation is CASRVSGEVNYGYTF.

The chain is built from TRBV6-5 and TRBJ1-2; the match to TRBD1 covers 7 bases. Germline values: CDR1 MNHEY, CDR2 SVGAGI. V lost 2 bases, J lost 3 bases, and 3 bases stayed unmatched. CDR3 length equals 14 residues. CDR3 nucleotides: TGTGCCAGCAGTTACACAGGGGAGGACTATGGCTACACCTTC. Translated: CASSYTGEDYGYTF.

The gene calls are TRBV7-3 and TRBJ2-1; 8 bases are shared with TRBD2. The CDR3 is 16 residues long. V shed 1 base and J 6 bases; nucleotides not matched to a gene: 8. Germline lookup yields CDR1 SGHTA and CDR2 FQGTGA. CDR3 sequence reads: CASSLMVRGGLNEQFF. CDR3 coding DNA: TGTGCCAGCAGCTTAATGGTCCGCGGGGGGCTCAATGAGCAGTTCTTC.